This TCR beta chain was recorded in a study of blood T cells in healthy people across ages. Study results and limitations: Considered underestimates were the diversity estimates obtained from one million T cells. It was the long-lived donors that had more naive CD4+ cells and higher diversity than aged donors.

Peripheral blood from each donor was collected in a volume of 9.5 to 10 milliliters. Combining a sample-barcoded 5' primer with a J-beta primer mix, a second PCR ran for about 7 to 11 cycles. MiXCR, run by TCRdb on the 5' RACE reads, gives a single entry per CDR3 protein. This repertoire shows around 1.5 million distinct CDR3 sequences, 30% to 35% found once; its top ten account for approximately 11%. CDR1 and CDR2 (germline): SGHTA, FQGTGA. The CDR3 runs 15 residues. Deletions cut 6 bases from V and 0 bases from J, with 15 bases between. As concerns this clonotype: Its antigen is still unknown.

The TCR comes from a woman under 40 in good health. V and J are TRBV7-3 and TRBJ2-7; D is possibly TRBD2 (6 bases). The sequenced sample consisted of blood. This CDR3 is CASSTSSESSYEQYF. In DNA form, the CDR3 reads TGTGCCAGCAGTACCTCTAGCGAAAGCTCCTACGAGCAGTACTTC. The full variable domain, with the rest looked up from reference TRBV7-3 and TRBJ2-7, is GAGVSQTPSNKVTEKGKYVELRCDPISGHTALYWYRQSLGQGPEFLIYFQGTGAADDSGLPNDRFFAVRPEGSVSTLKIQRTERGDSAVYLCASSTSSESSYEQYFGPGTRLTVT.